The rows below give T cell receptor beta chains drawn from one sample of a study of blood T cells in healthy people across ages. TCRdb re-called the 5' RACE reads through MiXCR, storing one row per CDR3 protein. The data hold more than 1.4 million distinct CDR3 sequences, with 42% observed a single time. The material sequenced was blood. The receptors originated from a woman aged 18 to 35 in good health. CDR3s include the opening cysteine and the closing phenylalanine or tryptophan. A D gene is named only where the DNA matches it firmly. Only some rows state a clone size, as once, few, many or a class for expanded clones.

j_call v_call d_call clone_size cdr3_nt cdr3_aa
TRBJ2-3 TRBV21-1 . . TGTGCCAGCAGCAAAGGTGGTAGCGGGAGTGGGACAGATACGCAGTATTTT CASSKGGSGSGTDTQYF
TRBJ2-3 TRBV24-1 TRBD2 few TGTGCCACCAGTGATAGTAGCGGGAGAGTCCCAGATACGCAGTATTTT CATSDSSGRVPDTQYF
TRBJ1-6 TRBV12-3/TRBV12-4 . few TGTGCCAGCACCCGCCAGGGGTGGTCACCCCTCCACTTT CASTRQGWSPLHF
TRBJ2-1 TRBV19 . . TGTGCCAGTAGTATAGCTGTCACTCCGGAATACAATGAGCAGTTCTTC CASSIAVTPEYNEQFF
TRBJ2-2 TRBV5-5 TRBD2 . TGTGCCAGCAGCTTGGTCGTGCTAGCGGATAACACCGGGGAGCTGTTTTTT CASSLVVLADNTGELFF
TRBJ2-5 TRBV28 . . TGTGCCACCGGAACAGGGCCTGAGGAGACCCAGTACTTC CATGTGPEETQYF
TRBJ2-1 TRBV5-6 TRBD1 few TGTGCCAGCAGCCCAGGAGGACAGGTTTACAATGAGCAGTTCTTC CASSPGGQVYNEQFF
TRBJ2-3 TRBV5-1 . few TGCGCCAGCAGCTGGTCCGGGGCTGAAGCAGATACGCAGTATTTT CASSWSGAEADTQYF
TRBJ2-7 TRBV12-5 . . TGTGCTAGTGCTGGCGACCGCCACTACGAGCAGTACTTC CASAGDRHYEQYF
TRBJ2-3 TRBV2 TRBD2 . TGTGCCAGCAGGGGTAGCGGGGGGGGCACAGATACGCAGTATTTT CASRGSGGGTDTQYF
TRBJ1-2 TRBV29-1 . many TGCAGCACACGACAGGATCCTAACTATGGCTACACCTTC CSTRQDPNYGYTF
TRBJ2-1 TRBV6-1 TRBD2 . TGTGCCAGCAGCCCGAAGAGGGAGGGATTCCTGGATTACGAGCAGTTCTTC CASSPKREGFLDYEQFF
TRBJ2-1 TRBV13 . . TGTGCCAGCAGCTTCGGAGCACGGCAGTTCTTC CASSFGARQFF
TRBJ2-1 TRBV5-5 . few TGTGCCAGCAGCTTGGCCAAATGGGGGAGCTCCTACAATGAGCAGTTCTTC CASSLAKWGSSYNEQFF
TRBJ1-4 TRBV6-5 . . TGTGCCAGCAGTTACTCGATTTTGGGGCGGGAAAAACTGTTTTTT CASSYSILGREKLFF
TRBJ2-2 TRBV25-1 TRBD2 . TGTGCCAGCAGGTCGGGAGGCGGGGAGCTGTTTTTT CASRSGGGELFF
TRBJ2-7 TRBV20-1 TRBD1 few TGCAGTGCTAGCGCCGACAGGGGCGACTCCTACGAGCAGTACTTC CSASADRGDSYEQYF
TRBJ1-5 TRBV11-2 . . TGTGCCAGCAGCTTAGGAGTCTCCCAGCCCCAGCATTTT CASSLGVSQPQHF
TRBJ2-7 TRBV25-1 TRBD1 . TGTGCCAGCAGTCCTTGGGCAGGGGGCATTTACAAGCAGTACTTC CASSPWAGGIYKQYF
TRBJ1-1 TRBV12-3/TRBV12-4 . . TGTGCCAGCAGCCCGAATATCGGGGGTACGGCTGAAGCTTTCTTT CASSPNIGGTAEAFF
TRBJ2-3 TRBV5-1 TRBD2 few TGCGCCAGCAGCGTACCGGGACTAGGGGAGGATACGCAGTATTTT CASSVPGLGEDTQYF
TRBJ2-3 TRBV9 . . TGTGCCAGCAGCGTCGACTACCCCACAGATACGCAGTATTTT CASSVDYPTDTQYF
TRBJ2-7 TRBV7-9 . . TGTGCCAGCAGCTTATTTGGGGGTGGGCGGGACAACTACGAGCAGTACTTC CASSLFGGGRDNYEQYF
TRBJ2-7 TRBV29-1 TRBD2 . TGCAGCGTTGAAGACGCGACTAGCGGGGGGCCCTACGAGCAGTACTTC CSVEDATSGGPYEQYF
TRBJ2-7 TRBV20-1 . . TGCAGTGCCGTAACACCTTCCTACGAGCAGTACTTC CSAVTPSYEQYF
TRBJ2-5 TRBV4-1 . few TGCGCCAGCAGCCAAGTATCGGGCGGGGCCCAGTACTTC CASSQVSGGAQYF
TRBJ2-2 TRBV7-2 . . TGTGCCAGCAGCTTAGGTGGGAGCCTGAACACCGGGGAGCTGTTTTTT CASSLGGSLNTGELFF
TRBJ2-1 TRBV12-3/TRBV12-4 . . TGTGCCAGCAGTACTACAGGGAAAAGCTCCTACAATGAGCAGTTCTTC CASSTTGKSSYNEQFF
TRBJ1-5 TRBV12-3/TRBV12-4 TRBD1 . TGTGCCAGCAGTCTGACAGGGAACCCTTGGGGCAATCAGCCCCAGCATTTT CASSLTGNPWGNQPQHF
TRBJ1-6 TRBV20-1 . . TGCAGTGCTAGAGGTGACCAAAGCTCCTATAATTCACCCCTCCACTTT CSARGDQSSYNSPLHF
TRBJ2-3 TRBV7-3 TRBD2 . TGTGCCAGCAGTCCAACCGGGGGGGCGGGAGATACGCAGTATTTT CASSPTGGAGDTQYF
TRBJ1-2 TRBV7-9 TRBD1 . TGTGCCAGCAGCTCGCAGGGGGGGCTCGACTATGGCCACACCTTC CASSSQGGLDYGHTF
TRBJ2-5 TRBV10-3 . few TGTGCCATCAGCCAGACTATCTCACAAGAGACCCAGTACTTC CAISQTISQETQYF
TRBJ2-7 TRBV12-3/TRBV12-4 . . TGTGCCGTCGGGGCGGGCCCGACTAGTCCGCACGAGCAGTACTTC CAVGAGPTSPHEQYF
TRBJ1-1 TRBV7-9 . . TGTGCCAGCACCCCATGGACCGACACTGAAGCTTTCTTT CASTPWTDTEAFF
TRBJ1-1 TRBV2 . . TGTGCCAGCATCCCGGGGCTCGAAGCTTTCTTT CASIPGLEAFF
TRBJ2-5 TRBV7-2 TRBD2 few TGTGCCAGCAGCTTAGCGGGGAAGGCTGGCTTATTAGCGGGAGGGCAAGAGACCCAGTACTTC CASSLAGKAGLLAGGQETQYF
TRBJ2-1 TRBV6-2/TRBV6-3 TRBD2 . TGTGCCAGCAGGTATAGCGGGAGGGCCGGTGAGCAGTTCTTC CASRYSGRAGEQFF
TRBJ2-7 TRBV6-1 . few TGTGCCAGTCTCGGGCACTACGAGCAGTACTTC CASLGHYEQYF
TRBJ1-2 TRBV12-3/TRBV12-4 TRBD1 . TGTGCCAGCACCCCAGGGGGGGTGAGTGGCTACACCTTC CASTPGGVSGYTF